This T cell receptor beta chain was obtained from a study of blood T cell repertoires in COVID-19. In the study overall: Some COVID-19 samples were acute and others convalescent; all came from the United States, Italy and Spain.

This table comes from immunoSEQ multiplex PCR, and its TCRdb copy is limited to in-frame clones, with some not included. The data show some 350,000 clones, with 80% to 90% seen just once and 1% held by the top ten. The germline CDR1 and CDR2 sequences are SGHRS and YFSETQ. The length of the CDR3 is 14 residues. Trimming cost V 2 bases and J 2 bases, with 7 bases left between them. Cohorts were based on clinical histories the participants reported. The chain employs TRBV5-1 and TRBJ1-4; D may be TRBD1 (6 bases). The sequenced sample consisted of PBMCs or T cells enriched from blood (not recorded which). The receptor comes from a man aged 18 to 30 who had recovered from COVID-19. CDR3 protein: CASSFTGTNEKLFF. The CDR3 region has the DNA TGCGCCAGCAGCTTTACAGGGACTAATGAAAAACTGTTTTTT.